The TCR beta chain described here comes from a study of blood T cell repertoires in COVID-19. Turning to the study itself: Collection of acute and convalescent COVID-19 samples took place in the United States, Italy and Spain. Sample material is recorded as cDNA or gDNA derived from T cells, B-cell-depleted T cells, or PBMCs.

Under the authors' procedure: Reference gene primers were amplified, and this amplification served to estimate nucleated cell counts. The protocol was immunoSEQ multiplex PCR, while the TCRdb copy is restricted to in-frame clones and leaves out a portion. V and J calls and clone size are given by that table; D and trimming were obtained from the DNA. This table has fewer than 250,000 clones, about 80% appearing once. CDR3 size: 16 residues. Germline lookup yields CDR1 KGHSH and CDR2 LQKENI. V lost 2 bases to trimming and J lost 4 bases; unmatched junction nucleotides: 10. The sample was peripheral blood. The sequence was collected from a middle-aged woman with active or convalescent COVID-19. This sequence joins TRBV18 and TRBJ1-1, with TRBD1 matching over 7 bases. Here the CDR3 DNA reads TGTGCCAGCTCACCATTGCAGGGGGGCGGTAGCACTGAAGCTTTCTTT. Protein sequence: CASSPLQGGGSTEAFF.